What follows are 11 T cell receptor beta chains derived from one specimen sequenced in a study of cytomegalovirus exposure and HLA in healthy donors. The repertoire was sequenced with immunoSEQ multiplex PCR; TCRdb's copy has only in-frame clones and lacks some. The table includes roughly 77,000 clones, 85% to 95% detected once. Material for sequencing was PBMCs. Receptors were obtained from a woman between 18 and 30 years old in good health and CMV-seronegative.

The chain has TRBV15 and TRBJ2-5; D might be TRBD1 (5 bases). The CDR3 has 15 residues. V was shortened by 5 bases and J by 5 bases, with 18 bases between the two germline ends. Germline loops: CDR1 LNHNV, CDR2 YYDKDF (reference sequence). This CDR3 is CATSAGILLKETQYF. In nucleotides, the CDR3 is TGTGCCACCAGCGCAGGGATCCTACTTAAGGAGACCCAGTACTTC.

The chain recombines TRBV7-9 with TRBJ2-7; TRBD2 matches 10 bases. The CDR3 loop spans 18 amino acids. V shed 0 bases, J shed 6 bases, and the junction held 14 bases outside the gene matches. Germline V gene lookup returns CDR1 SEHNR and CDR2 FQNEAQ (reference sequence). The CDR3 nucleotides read TGTGCCAGCAGCTTAGCCCTCGTCTTCCCTAGCGGGAGTTTCGAGCAGTACTTC. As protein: CASSLALVFPSGSFEQYF.

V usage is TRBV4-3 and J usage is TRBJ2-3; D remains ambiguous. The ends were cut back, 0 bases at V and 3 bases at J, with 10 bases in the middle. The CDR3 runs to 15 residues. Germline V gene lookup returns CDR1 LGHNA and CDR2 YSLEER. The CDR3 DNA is TGCGCCAGCAGCCAAGATTTGACGGAGACAGATACGCAGTATTTT. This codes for CASSQDLTETDTQYF.

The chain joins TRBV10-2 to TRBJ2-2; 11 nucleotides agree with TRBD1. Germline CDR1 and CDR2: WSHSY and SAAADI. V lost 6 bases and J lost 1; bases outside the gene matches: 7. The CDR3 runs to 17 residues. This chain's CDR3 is CASRFLGTGGNTGELFF. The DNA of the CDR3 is TGCGCCAGCAGGTTCCTTGGGACAGGGGGGAACACCGGGGAGCTGTTTTTT.

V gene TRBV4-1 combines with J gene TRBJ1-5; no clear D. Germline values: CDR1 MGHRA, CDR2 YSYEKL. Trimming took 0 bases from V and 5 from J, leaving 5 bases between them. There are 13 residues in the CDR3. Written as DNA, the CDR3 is TGCGCCAGCAGCCAAGAAGCCTATCAGCCCCAGCATTTT. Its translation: CASSQEAYQPQHF.

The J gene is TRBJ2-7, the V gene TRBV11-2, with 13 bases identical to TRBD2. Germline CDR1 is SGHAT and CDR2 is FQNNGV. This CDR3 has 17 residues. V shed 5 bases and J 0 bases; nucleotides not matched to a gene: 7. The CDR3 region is CASSNRTSGRGSYEQYF. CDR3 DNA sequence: TGTGCCAGCAGCAACCGGACTAGCGGGAGAGGCTCCTACGAGCAGTACTTC.

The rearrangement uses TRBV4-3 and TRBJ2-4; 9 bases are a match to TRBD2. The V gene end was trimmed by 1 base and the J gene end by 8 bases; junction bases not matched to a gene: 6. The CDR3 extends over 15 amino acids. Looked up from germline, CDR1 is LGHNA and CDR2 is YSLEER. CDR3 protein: CASSQGAAGGYIQYF. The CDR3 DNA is TGCGCCAGCAGCCAAGGGGCAGCGGGGGGATACATTCAGTACTTC.

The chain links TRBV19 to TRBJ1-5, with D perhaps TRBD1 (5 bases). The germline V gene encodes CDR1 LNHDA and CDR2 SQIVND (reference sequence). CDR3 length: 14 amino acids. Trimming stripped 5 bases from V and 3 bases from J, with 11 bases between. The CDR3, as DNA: TGTGCCAGTAGTTCCCGACAGTACAATCAGCCCCAGCATTTT. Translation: CASSSRQYNQPQHF.

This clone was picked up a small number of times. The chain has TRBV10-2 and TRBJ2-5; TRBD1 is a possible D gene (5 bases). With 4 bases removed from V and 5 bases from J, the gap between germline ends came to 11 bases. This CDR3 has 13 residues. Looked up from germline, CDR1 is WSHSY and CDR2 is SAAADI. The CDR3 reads CASSAGLVETQYF. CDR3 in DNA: TGCGCCAGCAGTGCAGGGTTAGTTGAGACCCAGTACTTC.

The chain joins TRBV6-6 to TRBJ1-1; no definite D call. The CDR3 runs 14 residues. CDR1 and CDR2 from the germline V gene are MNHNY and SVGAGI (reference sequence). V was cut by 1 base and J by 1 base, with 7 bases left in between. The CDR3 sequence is CASSYLSQNTEAFF. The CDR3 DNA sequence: TGTGCCAGCAGTTACTTGTCCCAGAACACTGAAGCTTTCTTT.

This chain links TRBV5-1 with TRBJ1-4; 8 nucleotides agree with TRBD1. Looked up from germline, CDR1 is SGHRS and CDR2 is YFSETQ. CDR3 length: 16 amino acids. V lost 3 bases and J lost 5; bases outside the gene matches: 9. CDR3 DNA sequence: TGCGCCAGCAGCTCCCCGACAGGGGCCGGGAATGAAAAACTGTTTTTT. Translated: CASSSPTGAGNEKLFF.